The present entry profiles one T cell receptor beta chain with its context. The antigen is unknown. The DNA ends 3 residues before the CDR3 does, and the rest of the CDR3 is filled in from the germline J gene. The entry originates in a study of T cells in women clearing cervical HPV infection. About the research overall: Controls gave blood once infection was undetectable; cases at lesion identification.

Broader study findings: Cases and controls were distinguished at AUC roughly 0.86 by richness and V genes. CIN3+ cases had significantly higher TCR repertoire richness than controls, but evenness did not differ.

This CDR3 contains 14 residues. Germline CDR1 reads SGHTA; CDR2 reads FQGNSA. Germline trimming cut 5 bases from V and 6 bases from J; bases unmatched to any gene: 9. This table comes from immunoSEQ multiplex PCR, and its TCRdb copy is limited to in-frame clones, with some not included. The sample shows 25,000 to 35,000 clones, and under 5% sits with its ten largest clones. The gene calls are TRBV7-2 and TRBJ1-2, with 7 nucleotides matching TRBD1. What was sequenced was blood buffy coat. This sequence was found in a woman between 18 and 70 years old with a cervical HPV16 infection that either progressed to CIN3+ or cleared (not recorded which). This CDR3 reads CASSHLGTENGYTF. Partial CDR3 DNA: TGTGCCAGCAGCCATCTTGGGACAGAAAATGGC. The complete variable domain, with remaining parts taken from reference TRBV7-2 and TRBJ1-2, reads GAGVSQSPSNKVTEKGKDVELRCDPISGHTALYWYRQSLGQGLEFLIYFQGNSAPDKSGLPSDRFSAERTGGSVSTLTIQRTQQEDSAVYLCASSHLGTENGYTFGSGTRLTVV.